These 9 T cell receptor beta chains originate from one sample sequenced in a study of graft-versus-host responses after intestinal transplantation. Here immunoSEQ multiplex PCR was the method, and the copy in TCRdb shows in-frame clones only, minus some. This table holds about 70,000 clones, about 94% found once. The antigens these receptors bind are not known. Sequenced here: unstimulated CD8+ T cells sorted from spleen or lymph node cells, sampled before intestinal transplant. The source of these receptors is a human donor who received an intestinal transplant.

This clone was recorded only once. This CDR3 is CASSSGQKETQYF. The CDR3 DNA follows: TGCGCCAGCAGTAGCGGACAGAAAGAGACCCAGTACTTC. V gene TRBV10-2 combines with J gene TRBJ2-5; possible D gene TRBD1, 6 bases. The V and J ends lost 5 bases and 3 bases respectively, with 10 bases between them. The CDR3 runs to 13 residues. Germline CDR1 and CDR2: WSHSY and SAAADI.

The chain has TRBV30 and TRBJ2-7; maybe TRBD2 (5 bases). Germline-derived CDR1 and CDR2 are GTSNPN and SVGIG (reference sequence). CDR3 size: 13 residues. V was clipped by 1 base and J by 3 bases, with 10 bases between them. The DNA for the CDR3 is TGTGCCTGGAGTGGGCGGGCTTTCTACGAGCAGTACTTC. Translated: CAWSGRAFYEQYF.

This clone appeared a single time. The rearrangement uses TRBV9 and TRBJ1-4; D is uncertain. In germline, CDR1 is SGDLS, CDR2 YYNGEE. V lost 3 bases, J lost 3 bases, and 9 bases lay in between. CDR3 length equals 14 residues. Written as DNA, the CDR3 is TGTGCCAGCAGCGCGAATGGGGCTAATGAAAAACTGTTTTTT. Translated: CASSANGANEKLFF.

In DNA form, the CDR3 reads TGTGCCAGCAGCGCCCGATCTCCGGACAGGCTTCCCTACAATGAGCAGTTCTTC. Amino acids: CASSARSPDRLPYNEQFF. J is TRBJ2-1 and V is TRBV9; 7 nucleotides align to TRBD1. The CDR3 has 18 residues. Germline trimming cut 3 bases from V and 2 bases from J; bases unmatched to any gene: 14. CDR1 SGDLS and CDR2 YYNGEE come from the germline V gene.

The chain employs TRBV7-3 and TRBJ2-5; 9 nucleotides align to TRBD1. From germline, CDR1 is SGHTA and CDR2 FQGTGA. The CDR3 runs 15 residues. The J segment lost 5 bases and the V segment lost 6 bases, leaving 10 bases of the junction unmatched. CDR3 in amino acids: CASSPTGGGGETQYF. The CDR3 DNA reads TGTGCCAGCAGTCCTACAGGGGGCGGCGGCGAGACCCAGTACTTC.

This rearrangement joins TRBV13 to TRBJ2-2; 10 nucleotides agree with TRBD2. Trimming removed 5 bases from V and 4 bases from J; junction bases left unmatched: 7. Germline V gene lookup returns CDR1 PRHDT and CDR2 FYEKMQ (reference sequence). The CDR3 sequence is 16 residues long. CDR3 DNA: TGTGCCAGCAGCCTAACACTAGCGGGATCCACCGGGGAGCTGTTTTTT. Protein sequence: CASSLTLAGSTGELFF.

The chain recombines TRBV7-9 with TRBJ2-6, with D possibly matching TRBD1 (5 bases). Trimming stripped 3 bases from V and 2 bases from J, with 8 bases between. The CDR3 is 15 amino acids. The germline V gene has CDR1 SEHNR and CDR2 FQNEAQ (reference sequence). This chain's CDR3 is CASSFQGAGANVLTF. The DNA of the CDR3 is TGTGCCAGCAGCTTCCAGGGTGCTGGGGCCAACGTCCTGACTTTC.

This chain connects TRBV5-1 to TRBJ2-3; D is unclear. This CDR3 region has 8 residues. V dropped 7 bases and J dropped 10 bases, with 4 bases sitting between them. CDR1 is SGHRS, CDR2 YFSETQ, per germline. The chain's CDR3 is CASEAQYF. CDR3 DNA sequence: TGCGCCAGCGAGGCGCAGTATTTT.

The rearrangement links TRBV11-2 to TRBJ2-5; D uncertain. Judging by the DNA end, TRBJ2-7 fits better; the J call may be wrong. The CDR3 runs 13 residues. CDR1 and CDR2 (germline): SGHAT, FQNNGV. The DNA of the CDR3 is TGTGCCAGCAGCTTAGACCTCCTCTACGAGCAGTACTTC. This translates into CASSLDLLYEQYF.